This T cell receptor beta chain was recorded in a study of regulatory T cells in long-lasting Graves disease (dated by TCRdb to about 2021). A note on the overall study: Antithyroid drugs had been taken for less than 3 months by newly diagnosed Graves' disease patients. The study took place in China and was registered as a clinical trial. Persistent Graves' disease patients were compared with newly diagnosed Graves' disease patients by peripheral blood TCR sequencing and RNA sequencing. TCR sequencing covered 13 persistent and approximately 20 newly diagnosed Graves' disease patients, about 35 samples in total.

What the work shows at the level of the full study, not this receptor alone: More public clonotypes were shared among persistent patients (roughly 2,900) than among newly diagnosed patients (under 1,000). The study examined only peripheral blood because the primary lesion, thyroid tissue, could not be accessed. Sequencing and analysis were restricted to the TCR beta chain. Persistent disease showed preferential use of TRBV28, TRBJ1-2 and TRBJ2-5, whereas newly diagnosed disease favored TRBV20-1 and TRBJ2-1. Persistent Graves' disease patients showed lower TCR Shannon entropy and fewer highly expanded clones than newly diagnosed patients, suggesting clonal expansion. As a limitation, the authors acknowledged that the small sample size may reduce accuracy.

The CDR3 holds 14 amino acids from the cysteine to the phenylalanine. Only the CDR3 DNA is retained, 42 bases long and in frame from the first base. For CDR1 and CDR2, the germline V gene lists SGHRS and YFSETQ. V sheds 0 bases and J sheds 6 bases, leaving 9 bases between their ends. The library was prepared using multiplex PCR. The run used an Illumina HiSeq 4000. To build TCR beta libraries, CDR3 regions were amplified by Arm-PCR using iRepertoire HTBI primers. Before sequencing, the PCR products went through gel purification. Concerning the study's data processing: Gene usage analysis of CDR3 amino acid clonotypes used the 55 to 80 TRBV and around 14 TRBJ segments found across samples. Filtered high-quality paired reads were merged into contigs using COPE and FqMerger. BLAST was used to align contigs to the IMGT TRBV, TRBD and TRBJ reference genes, and CDR3 was defined following IMGT. Highly expanded clones were defined as clonotypes with a frequency above 0.1%. Shannon entropy was used to measure repertoire diversity, and the Gini coefficient was used to measure V-J evenness. Public clonotypes were defined as clonotypes shared by more than one individual. The public sequencing data were trimmed at Q25 with fastp and processed into clonotypes with MiXCR by TCRdb, which kept only in-frame beta chains. Entries are consolidated by CDR3 protein sequence, retaining the most common genes and DNA. The V and J calls and clone size are TCRdb's, not the authors'. In all, the sample holds approximately 350,000 distinct CDR3 sequences, and over 15% of those were seen once. Together, the top ten hold around 27% of the sample.

The time point label, read with the paper, signifies: newly diagnosed GD, antithyroid drugs for less than 3 months. For both TCR sequencing and RNA sequencing, RNA was extracted from PBMCs using TRIzol. The diagnosis of Graves' disease followed American Thyroid Association guidelines. Recruitment of patients was carried out at an endocrinology department in Xi'an, China. From each patient, approximately 9.9 milliliters of peripheral blood was collected into an EDTA anticoagulant tube. Ficoll Paque Plus density gradient separation was used to isolate PBMCs, and no further T cell sorting was done. An Agilent 2100 Bioanalyzer and agarose gel were used to assess RNA quality, and a NanoDrop 2000 was used to measure RNA concentration. Notes on this clonotype: Its target antigen remains unknown. Base-call qualities are not available, and no considerably larger clone is one nucleotide away.

These same data were also listed under a study on T cells in Graves' hyperthyroidism and ophthalmopathy. As described in the second report: Graves' hyperthyroidism was defined as stable when no progression to ophthalmopathy occurred over 18 months of follow-up. Hyperthyroidism patients were newly diagnosed, with disease duration under 2 months, and aged 18 to 65 years. Any patient with an uncontrolled infection, another autoimmune disease, pregnancy or lactation was excluded. Clinical symptoms, serum thyroxine and TRAb, thyroid ultrasound, and orbital computed tomography formed the basis for the diagnoses. The TCR CDR3 was subjected to a first round of RT-PCR using the HTBI primer set and the Qiagen OneStep RT-PCR kit. Most expanded thyroid clonotypes (frequency above 0.001) were also found in blood, which suggests that blood repertoires may mirror thyroid immune responses. Ophthalmopathy was separated from stable hyperthyroidism by a 13 V-J signature model, with approximately 85% sensitivity and about 84% specificity obtained in cross-validation and 80%/75% obtained in testing. In validation, the model predicted progression to ophthalmopathy with approximately 70% sensitivity and 72.22% specificity, a median of 6.5 months before onset. To identify TCR V-J signatures that set the groups apart, the researchers used a discovery cohort of about a hundred patients, made up of fewer than 50 with Graves' ophthalmopathy and 55 to 65 with stable Graves' hyperthyroidism. An independent validation cohort of about 20 hyperthyroidism patients and about 16 patients who later progressed to ophthalmopathy tested prospective prediction of ophthalmopathy. For training and testing, the 80 to 100 patients in the discovery cohort were randomly divided in a 7:3 ratio. In more than 5 Graves' hyperthyroidism patients, the study also compared T-cell repertoires from thyroid tissue with T-cell repertoires from blood. Once sampling was done, hyperthyroidism patients were given methimazole at a starting dose of 30 mg daily, whereas ophthalmopathy patients were given high-dose intravenous methylprednisolone. A second multiplex PCR round built the libraries, followed by size selection and purification. Sequencing of the libraries was done on an Illumina HiSeq2000 using paired-end 100 bp reads. SOAPnuke was used to process the raw data, with reads discarded if the reads contained adapters or uncalled bases, had a mean Phred below 15, or lacked an exact constant-primer or identifier match. High-quality paired reads were merged with COPE v1.2.5, and unique nucleotide sequences were defined as clonotypes. Clonotypes were aligned to IMGT TRBV, TRBD and TRBJ reference segments using MiTCR v1.1. Analysis was restricted to V-J combinations with a frequency above 0.0001, which covered 99.2% of repertoires. The TCS score was defined as the ratio of F50 (clonal expansion) to E x V (chaos), calculated using BLOSUM62-based TCRdist between CDR3 peptides within each V-J. Welch's t-statistics and random forest reduced 514 V-J features to 13, which were used in a naive Bayes classifier (R e1071). Sample size was not statistically predetermined, and blinding of investigators to group allocation was not performed. The paper reports TCR Vbeta CDR3 sequencing of some 140 peripheral blood samples: over 40 ophthalmopathy, about 75 hyperthyroidism and approximately 17 progressor patients.

Here the sequenced sample was peripheral blood mononuclear cells (PBMCs), taken at new diagnosis, from a patient treated with antithyroid drugs. The TCR originated in a man between 40 and 49 years old with Graves disease. Donor details come from another sample of the same person, matched by shared clones. The V gene is TRBV5-1 and the J gene is TRBJ2-2; no D gene can be assigned with confidence. The bases are TGCGCCAGCAGCTTGGAGGTGGTAGCCGGGGAGCTGTTTTTT. Translation gives CASSLEVVAGELFF. The reference TRBV5-1 and TRBJ2-2 proteins fill in what lies around the CDR3, so the full variable domain reads KAGVTQTPRYLIKTRGQQVTLSCSPISGHRSVSWYQQTPGQGLQFLFEYFSETQRNKGNFPGRFSGRQFSNSRSEMNVSTLELGDSALYLCASSLEVVAGELFFGEGSRLTVL.